This entry lists 17 T cell receptor beta chains sequenced from one sample in a study of T-cell memory formation after mild COVID-19. TCRdb re-called the 5' RACE reads through MiXCR, storing one row per CDR3 protein. The repertoire holds roughly 150,000 distinct CDR3 sequences, 14% seen once, with about 26% in the top ten. Material: PBMCs or a T cell subset sorted from them (not recorded which). The receptor set was obtained from an adult woman who had mild COVID-19 (a few samples of this study predate the infection). Cell type and time point are not known.

The gene calls are TRBV6-1 and TRBJ2-7, with a possible D match to TRBD2 (5 bases). The germline gives CDR1 MNHNS, CDR2 SASEGT. Between the trimmed V and J ends, which lost 1 base and 0 bases, there was a span of 10 bases. The CDR3 is 15 amino acids. The CDR3, as DNA: TGTGCCAGCAGTGAAGTCGGGATTGGCTCCTACGAGCAGTACTTC. Translation gives CASSEVGIGSYEQYF.

This clonotype turned up a few times. The rearrangement uses TRBV30 and TRBJ1-2; a weak D match, TRBD1 (5 bases). V was clipped by 4 bases and J by 5 bases, with 17 bases between them. The germline CDR1 and CDR2 sequences are GTSNPN and SVGIG (reference sequence). The CDR3 runs 14 residues. The CDR3 DNA sequence: TGTGCCTGGACGGACGGATGGGGCGTGTATGGCTACACCTTC. Protein sequence: CAWTDGWGVYGYTF.

This clonotype has a handful of counts. This chain links TRBV7-6 with TRBJ1-1, with TRBD1 identical over 9 bases. Germline V gene lookup returns CDR1 SGHVS and CDR2 FNYEAQ. The junction had 8 bases not matched to a gene; V was cut back by 5 bases and J by 4 bases. The CDR3 is made up of 15 amino acids. The CDR3 here is CASSAPGTGTTEAFF. CDR3 DNA: TGTGCCAGCAGCGCCCCCGGGACAGGGACCACTGAAGCTTTCTTT.

This clonotype has a handful of counts. This chain connects TRBV3-1 to TRBJ2-7; TRBD2 is a possible D gene (6 bases). V was clipped by 1 base and J by 2 bases, with 9 bases between them. The CDR3 is 14 amino acids. Looked up from germline, CDR1 is LGHDT and CDR2 is YNNKEL (reference sequence). CDR3 nucleotides: TGTGCCAGCAGCCAAGTACTAGCCCCCTACGAGCAGTACTTC. Translated, it gives CASSQVLAPYEQYF.

The rearrangement links TRBV20-1 to TRBJ2-1, with 7 bases that match TRBD2. V was clipped by 1 base and J by 0 bases; unmatched bases: 3. Germline V gene lookup returns CDR1 DFQATT and CDR2 SNEGSKA (reference sequence). This CDR3 has 15 residues. The CDR3 sequence is CSARGQRDSYNEQFF. The CDR3 DNA reads TGCAGTGCTAGAGGGCAGCGGGACTCCTACAATGAGCAGTTCTTC.

The chain has TRBV29-1 and TRBJ1-2; 7 bases map to TRBD1. This CDR3 is 14 amino acids long. V shed 7 bases and J 7 bases; nucleotides not matched to a gene: 15. Germline V CDR1 and CDR2: SQVTM, ANQGSEA. CDR3 residues: CSAPALQGGAGYTF. Written as DNA, the CDR3 is TGCAGCGCACCCGCACTCCAGGGGGGGGCTGGCTACACCTTC.

This clonotype was counted between two and nine times. V is TRBV4-1 and J is TRBJ2-5; TRBD2 matches at 9 bases. J was trimmed by 2 bases and V by 4 bases; bases with no gene match: 5. The CDR3 contains 15 residues. From germline, CDR1 is MGHRA and CDR2 YSYEKL. The CDR3 DNA reads TGCGCCAGCAGCCGACGACTAGCGGATCAAGAGACCCAGTACTTC. It translates to CASSRRLADQETQYF.

This clonotype has ten or more counts. The V gene is TRBV4-1, the J gene TRBJ1-4; weak D call: TRBD1 (5 bases). This CDR3 contains 15 residues. V lost 5 bases and J lost 0, with 10 bases in between. Per germline, CDR1 MGHRA and CDR2 YSYEKL. CDR3 residues: CASSTGLATNEKLFF. CDR3 coding DNA: TGCGCCAGCAGCACGGGGCTCGCAACTAATGAAAAACTGTTTTTT.

This clonotype was observed a few times. The chain uses TRBV4-3 and TRBJ2-7; 9 nucleotides line up with TRBD1. The V segment lost 3 bases and the J segment 3 bases; nucleotides outside the gene matches: 6. This CDR3 has 15 amino acids. Per germline, CDR1 LGHNA and CDR2 YSLEER. CDR3 DNA sequence: TGCGCCAGCAGCCAGGACAGGGGAGGGGGCTACGAGCAGTACTTC. This encodes CASSQDRGGGYEQYF.

The V gene is TRBV19, the J gene TRBJ1-1, with unresolved D. The ends were cut back, 5 bases at V and 0 bases at J, with 10 bases in the middle. Germline CDR1 is LNHDA and CDR2 is SQIVND (reference sequence). The CDR3 is 14 amino acids. The CDR3, as DNA: TGTGCCAGTAGTGCGGCAGCCTTGAACACTGAAGCTTTCTTT. Translated, it gives CASSAAALNTEAFF.

The chain joins TRBV5-1 to TRBJ1-1; no definite D call. CDR1 is SGHRS and CDR2 is YFSETQ in the germline V gene. V gave up 6 bases and J gave up 3 bases, with 9 bases separating them. The CDR3 sequence is 12 residues long. This CDR3 is CASKEGYTEAFF. For the CDR3, the DNA is TGCGCCAGCAAAGAGGGATACACTGAAGCTTTCTTT.

The V gene is TRBV2, the J gene TRBJ2-5; the D is unclear. The CDR3 has 13 amino acids. Germline V gene data show CDR1 as SNHLY and CDR2 as FYNNEI. Trimming took 3 bases from V and 1 from J, leaving 6 bases between them. CDR3: CASSDGVQETQYF. In DNA form, the CDR3 reads TGTGCCAGCAGTGACGGCGTCCAAGAGACCCAGTACTTC.

The CDR3 region has the DNA TGTGCCAGCAGCAGGACAGTTGGCTACGAGCAGTACTTC. Its protein product is CASSRTVGYEQYF. This chain connects TRBV5-5 to TRBJ2-7; D is perhaps TRBD1 (6 bases). The V gene's germline CDR1 is SGHKS and CDR2 YYEKEE (reference sequence). The CDR3 runs 13 residues. The V gene lost 4 bases and the J gene lost 3 bases, with 11 bases spanning the gap.

This clonotype has only a few counts. V usage is TRBV2 and J usage is TRBJ2-1; D is uncertain. This CDR3 contains 15 residues. Germline-derived CDR1 and CDR2 are SNHLY and FYNNEI. Between the trimmed V and J ends, which lost 1 base and 5 bases, there was a span of 12 bases. The CDR3 DNA is TGTGCCAGCAGTGAAGAATACCATATTAACAATGAGCAGTTCTTC. Residues: CASSEEYHINNEQFF.

This chain joins TRBV12-3 or TRBV12-4 and TRBJ2-2, with D unresolved. The CDR3 consists of 16 residues. Trimming pared 0 bases from V and 5 bases from J, leaving 13 bases between. CDR3 protein: CASSLASQYGTGELFF. The CDR3 nucleotides read TGTGCCAGCAGTTTAGCGTCACAGTATGGGACCGGGGAGCTGTTTTTT.

This clonotype was recorded a few times. The J gene is TRBJ2-3, the V gene TRBV7-2; 9 bases are a match to TRBD2. Germline loops: CDR1 SGHTA, CDR2 FQGNSA. The CDR3 loop spans 17 amino acids. Trimming cost V 0 bases and J 3 bases; bases outside gene matches: 7. The CDR3 loop is CASSLAILAGVTDTQYF. CDR3 coding DNA: TGTGCCAGCAGCTTAGCGATTTTAGCGGGAGTTACAGATACGCAGTATTTT.

This clonotype was counted only a few times. This chain uses TRBV4-1 with TRBJ1-1; no firm D call. V lost 5 bases to trimming and J lost 7 bases, with 14 bases between them. The CDR3 covers 13 residues. Germline-derived CDR1 and CDR2 are MGHRA and YSYEKL. Here the CDR3 reads CASSYTVGNEAFF. CDR3 sequence (DNA): TGCGCCAGCAGCTATACGGTGGGGAATGAAGCTTTCTTT.